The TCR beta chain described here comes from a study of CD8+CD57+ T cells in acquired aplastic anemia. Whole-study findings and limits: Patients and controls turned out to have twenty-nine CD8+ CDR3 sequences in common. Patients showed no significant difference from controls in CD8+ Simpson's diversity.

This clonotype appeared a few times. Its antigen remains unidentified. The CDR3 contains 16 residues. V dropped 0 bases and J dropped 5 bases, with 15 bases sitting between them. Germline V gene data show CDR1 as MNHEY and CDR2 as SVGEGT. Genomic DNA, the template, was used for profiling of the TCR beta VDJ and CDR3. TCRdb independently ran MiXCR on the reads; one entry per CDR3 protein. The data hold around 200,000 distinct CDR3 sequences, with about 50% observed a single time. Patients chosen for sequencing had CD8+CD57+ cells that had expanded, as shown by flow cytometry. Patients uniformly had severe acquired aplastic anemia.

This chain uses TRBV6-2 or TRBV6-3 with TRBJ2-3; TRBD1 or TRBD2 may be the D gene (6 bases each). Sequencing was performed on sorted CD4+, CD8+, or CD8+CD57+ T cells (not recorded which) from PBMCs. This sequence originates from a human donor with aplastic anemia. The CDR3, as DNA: TGTGCCAGCAGTTACTCGGGGGGCCTCGCTCGAGATACGCAGTATTTT. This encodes CASSYSGGLARDTQYF.